The rows below give T cell receptor beta chains drawn from one sample of a study of T cells in localized non-small cell lung cancer. TCRdb keeps only in-frame clones here, not all; method: immunoSEQ multiplex PCR. The table has 25,000 to 30,000 clones, about 92% seen once; the top ten hold 4% to 5%. This material consisted of peripheral blood mononuclear cells, taken before any cancer treatment. These receptors came from a woman aged 40-70 years with stage III lung adenocarcinoma. Each CDR3 is given with its conserved first and last residue. D genes are given only for firm matches. Clone size is stated in some rows and not others, as once, few, many or a class when expanded.

clone_size	d_call	j_call	v_call	cdr3_aa	cdr3_nt
-	-	TRBJ1-6	TRBV11-2	CASSLGLDSPLHF	TGTGCCAGCAGCTTGGGACTTGATTCACCCCTCCACTTT
-	TRBD2	TRBJ2-5	TRBV15	CATSVTSGYQETQYF	TGTGCCACCAGCGTGACTAGCGGGTACCAAGAGACCCAGTACTTC
-	-	TRBJ2-7	TRBV7-8	CASSLTTGTRSYEQYF	TGTGCCAGCAGCCTCACGACGGGTACGCGCTCCTACGAGCAGTACTTC
-	TRBD1	TRBJ1-2	TRBV10-3	CAIKGEGQGDYGYTF	TGTGCCATCAAAGGGGAGGGGCAGGGGGACTATGGCTACACCTTC
-	TRBD1	TRBJ2-5	TRBV5-1	CASSQGDSFQETQYF	TGCGCCAGCAGCCAAGGGGACAGCTTCCAAGAGACCCAGTACTTC
-	-	TRBJ2-3	TRBV2	CASSGRRTDTQYF	TGTGCCAGCTCTGGACGGCGCACAGATACGCAGTATTTT
-	-	TRBJ1-1	TRBV19	CASSIVQSYSNTEAFF	TGTGCCAGTAGTATAGTTCAGTCCTACTCGAACACTGAAGCTTTCTTT
-	-	TRBJ1-1	TRBV11-2	CASSPGRRAFF	TGTGCCAGCAGCCCTGGACGTAGGGCTTTCTTT
-	-	TRBJ2-7	TRBV2	CASRPTGLSYEQYF	TGTGCCAGCAGGCCGACGGGATTATCCTACGAGCAGTACTTC
-	TRBD2	TRBJ2-7	TRBV5-4	CASSSPGGGFYEQYF	TGTGCCAGCAGCTCGCCGGGAGGCGGCTTCTACGAGCAGTACTTC
-	TRBD1	TRBJ1-3	TRBV27	CASSPGGSGNTIYF	TGTGCCAGCAGTCCAGGGGGATCTGGAAACACCATATATTTT
-	-	TRBJ1-2	TRBV7-2	CASSLGGYREDYGYTF	TGTGCCAGCAGCTTAGGAGGTTACAGGGAGGACTATGGCTACACCTTC
-	-	TRBJ1-5	TRBV7-9	CASSLGVEGNQPQHF	TGTGCCAGCAGCCTAGGAGTAGAGGGCAATCAGCCCCAGCATTTT
-	-	TRBJ2-1	TRBV5-1	CASSFPHGADPYNEQFF	TGCGCCAGCAGCTTTCCCCATGGGGCCGACCCCTACAATGAGCAGTTCTTC
few	-	TRBJ2-7	TRBV10-3	CAISPSSYEQYF	TGTGCCATCAGTCCAAGCTCCTACGAGCAGTACTTC
few	-	TRBJ1-1	TRBV28	CASRQMDSTEAFF	TGTGCCAGCAGACAGATGGACAGCACTGAAGCTTTCTTT
-	-	TRBJ1-2	TRBV6-5	CASSPTYGVGYTF	TGTGCCAGCAGCCCAACCTATGGGGTCGGCTACACCTTC
-	TRBD1	TRBJ1-1	TRBV19	CASSPRTGLMNTEAFF	TGTGCCAGTAGTCCCCGGACAGGCCTCATGAACACTGAAGCTTTCTTT
-	-	TRBJ2-7	TRBV29-1	CSVEFPGNEQYF	TGCAGCGTTGAGTTTCCAGGGAACGAGCAGTACTTC
-	TRBD2	TRBJ2-1	TRBV27	CASSFGTSGDNEQFF	TGTGCCAGCAGTTTCGGGACTAGCGGTGACAATGAGCAGTTCTTC
-	-	TRBJ2-2	TRBV30	CAWTYSFSGELFF	TGTGCCTGGACTTATAGCTTTTCCGGGGAGCTGTTTTTT
-	TRBD1	TRBJ2-4	TRBV7-9	CASSDGQGVENIQYF	TGTGCCAGCAGCGACGGACAGGGCGTCGAAAACATTCAGTACTTC
-	-	TRBJ1-1	TRBV28	CASSLVGLEAFF	TGTGCCAGCAGTTTAGTAGGGCTAGAAGCTTTCTTT
-	TRBD1	TRBJ1-1	TRBV5-4	CASSLGDSRAEAFF	TGTGCCAGCAGCTTGGGGGACAGTAGGGCTGAAGCTTTCTTT
-	-	TRBJ1-2	TRBV6-1	CASSVRMENPYGYTF	TGTGCCAGCAGTGTCAGGATGGAGAACCCCTATGGCTACACCTTC
-	TRBD1	TRBJ1-2	TRBV19	CASSIERYRGQKKDYGYTF	TGTGCCAGTAGTATAGAGAGATACAGGGGGCAGAAGAAGGACTATGGCTACACCTTC
-	-	TRBJ1-2	TRBV5-1	CASAFTSLYGYTF	TGCGCCAGCGCCTTTACGAGTCTCTATGGCTACACCTTC
-	-	TRBJ2-3	TRBV18	CASSPKDRSTDTQYF	TGTGCCAGCTCACCAAAGGACCGAAGCACAGATACGCAGTATTTT
-	TRBD1	TRBJ2-1	TRBV7-9	CASSLGQGNDEQFF	TGTGCCAGCAGCTTGGGACAGGGTAACGATGAGCAGTTCTTC
-	-	TRBJ1-1	TRBV5-1	CASSTQGNTEAFF	TGCGCCAGCAGCACACAGGGGAACACTGAAGCTTTCTTT
-	TRBD2	TRBJ2-1	TRBV9	CASSVFSGSGNEQFF	TGTGCCAGCAGCGTCTTTAGCGGGAGTGGCAATGAGCAGTTCTTC
-	-	TRBJ1-3	TRBV4-3	CASSQQIGSGNTIYF	TGCGCCAGCAGCCAACAAATAGGCTCTGGAAACACCATATATTTT
-	TRBD1	TRBJ1-1	TRBV2	CASLTGQGVTEAFF	TGTGCCAGTTTGACAGGGCAGGGTGTTACTGAAGCTTTCTTT
-	-	TRBJ1-5	TRBV6-5	CASSLTGSGQPQHF	TGTGCCAGCAGCTTAACAGGTTCTGGGCAGCCCCAGCATTTT
once	TRBD1	TRBJ1-1	TRBV5-1	CASSVGQGDTEAFF	TGCGCCAGCAGCGTGGGACAGGGGGACACTGAAGCTTTCTTT
-	TRBD2	TRBJ2-7	TRBV28	CASRTSGAYEQYF	TGTGCCAGCAGAACTAGCGGTGCCTACGAGCAGTACTTC
-	-	TRBJ1-5	TRBV15	CATSRDRLSNQPQHF	TGTGCCACCAGCAGAGACAGGTTAAGCAATCAGCCCCAGCATTTT
-	-	TRBJ1-4	TRBV7-9	CASSLAPGVEKLFF	TGTGCCAGCAGCTTAGCGCCGGGGGTGGAAAAACTGTTTTTT
-	-	TRBJ1-2	TRBV20-1	CSASGQNGYTF	TGCAGTGCTAGTGGGCAGAATGGCTACACCTTC
-	-	TRBJ1-5	TRBV2	CASNERGWSNQPQHF	TGTGCCAGCAACGAGCGGGGGTGGAGCAATCAGCCCCAGCATTTT
-	TRBD1	TRBJ2-5	TRBV5-1	CASSRQGPNQETQYF	TGCGCCAGCAGCCGACAGGGGCCAAACCAAGAGACCCAGTACTTC
-	-	TRBJ2-7	TRBV19	CASSIGSRGGGYEQYF	TGTGCCAGTAGTATAGGATCGCGCGGCGGAGGCTACGAGCAGTACTTC
-	-	TRBJ1-2	TRBV18	CASSPPTMNYGYTF	TGTGCCAGCTCACCACCGACGATGAACTATGGCTACACCTTC
-	-	TRBJ2-7	TRBV19	CASSIGGADPYEQYF	TGTGCCAGTAGTATAGGGGGAGCAGACCCCTACGAGCAGTACTTC
once	-	TRBJ2-7	TRBV9	CASSVAGTVSYEQYF	TGTGCCAGCAGCGTAGCAGGGACCGTCTCCTACGAGCAGTACTTC
-	-	TRBJ2-1	TRBV4-2	CASSQETSSVGKQFF	TGTGCCAGCAGCCAAGAAACTTCCTCAGTGGGGAAGCAGTTCTTC
-	TRBD2	TRBJ2-1	TRBV5-1	CASSLSGGLYNEQFF	TGCGCCAGCAGCCTTAGCGGGGGGCTCTACAATGAGCAGTTCTTC